This TCR beta chain was sequenced in a study of shared clonotypes between healthy human individuals. Those who donated, Caucasian adults without exception, all lived in Nashville, Tennessee. TCRdb's table, derived via immunoSEQ multiplex PCR, lists solely in-frame clones and lacks some. The sample includes fewer than 650,000 clones, less than 80% of them seen just once. There are 15 residues in the CDR3. The germline V and J ends were trimmed by 0 bases and 4 bases, with 13 bases remaining between them. Germline loops: CDR1 LGHNA, CDR2 YSLEER. This chain joins TRBV4-3 and TRBJ2-7, with D tentatively TRBD1 (5 bases). The specimen sequenced was PBMCs. The sequence was obtained from a woman between 35 and 50 years old in good health. Some clones in this sample may be carry-over from other donors' samples. The CDR3 protein is CASSQETGKVYEQYF. CDR3 nucleotides: TGCGCCAGCAGCCAAGAAACAGGTAAAGTTTACGAGCAGTACTTC.